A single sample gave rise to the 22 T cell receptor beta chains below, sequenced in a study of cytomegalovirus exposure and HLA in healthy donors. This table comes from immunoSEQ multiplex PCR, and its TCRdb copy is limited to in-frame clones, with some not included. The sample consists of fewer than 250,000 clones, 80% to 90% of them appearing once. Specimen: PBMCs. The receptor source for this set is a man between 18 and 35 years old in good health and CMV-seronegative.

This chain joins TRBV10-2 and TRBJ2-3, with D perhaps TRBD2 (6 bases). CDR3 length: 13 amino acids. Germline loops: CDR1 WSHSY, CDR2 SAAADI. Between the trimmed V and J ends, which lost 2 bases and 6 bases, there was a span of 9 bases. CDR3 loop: CASSEASVDTQYF. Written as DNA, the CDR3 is TGCGCCAGCAGTGAGGCTAGCGTTGATACGCAGTATTTT.

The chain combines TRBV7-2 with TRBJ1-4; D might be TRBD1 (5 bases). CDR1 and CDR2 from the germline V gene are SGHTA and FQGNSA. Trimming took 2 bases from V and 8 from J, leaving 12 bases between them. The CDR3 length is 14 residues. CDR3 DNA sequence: TGTGCCAGCAGCTTACAGGGATTTGGGGAAAAACTGTTTTTT. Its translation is CASSLQGFGEKLFF.

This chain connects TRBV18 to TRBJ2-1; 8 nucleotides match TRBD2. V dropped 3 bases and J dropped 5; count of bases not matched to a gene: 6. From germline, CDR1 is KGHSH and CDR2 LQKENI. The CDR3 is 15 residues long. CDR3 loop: CASSPIPGGDNEQFF. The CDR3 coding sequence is TGTGCCAGCTCACCGATACCGGGGGGGGACAATGAGCAGTTCTTC.

Here the CDR3 reads CASSLASPNIQYF. CDR3 coding DNA: TGTGCCAGCAGCTTAGCCTCTCCGAACATTCAGTACTTC. V and J are TRBV7-9 and TRBJ2-4; D is ambiguous. V dropped 0 bases and J dropped 7 bases, with 7 bases sitting between them. Germline CDR1 SEHNR, CDR2 FQNEAQ (reference sequence). The CDR3 has 13 amino acids.

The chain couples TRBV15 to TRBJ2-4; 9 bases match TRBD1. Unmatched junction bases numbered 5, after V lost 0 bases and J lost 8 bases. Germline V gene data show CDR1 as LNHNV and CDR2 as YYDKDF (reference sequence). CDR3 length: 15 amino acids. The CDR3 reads CATSRDPRTGDIQYF. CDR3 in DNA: TGTGCCACCAGCAGAGATCCCCGGACAGGGGACATTCAGTACTTC.

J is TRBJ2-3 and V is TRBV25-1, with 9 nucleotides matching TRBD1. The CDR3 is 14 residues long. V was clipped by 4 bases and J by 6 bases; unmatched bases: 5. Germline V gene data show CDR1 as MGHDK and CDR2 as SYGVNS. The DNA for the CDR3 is TGTGCCAGCAGTGCCTCGACAGGGGGGGATACGCAGTATTTT. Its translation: CASSASTGGDTQYF.

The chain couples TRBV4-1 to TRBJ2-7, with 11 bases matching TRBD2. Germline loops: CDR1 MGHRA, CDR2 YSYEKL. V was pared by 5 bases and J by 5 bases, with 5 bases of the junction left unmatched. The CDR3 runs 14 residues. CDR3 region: CASSRLAGLDEQYF. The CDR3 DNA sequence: TGCGCCAGCAGCAGACTAGCGGGACTCGACGAGCAGTACTTC.

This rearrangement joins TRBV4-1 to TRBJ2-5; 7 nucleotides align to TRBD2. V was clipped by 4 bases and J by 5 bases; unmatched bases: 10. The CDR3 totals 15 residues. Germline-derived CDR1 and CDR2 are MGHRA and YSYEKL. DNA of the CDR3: TGCGCCAGCAGCCTTGTCTATATGGGAGGGGAGACCCAGTACTTC. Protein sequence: CASSLVYMGGETQYF.

The CDR3 loop reads CASTGIGVENSPLHF. The CDR3, as DNA: TGTGCCAGCACCGGAATCGGGGTTGAAAATTCACCCCTCCACTTT. The chain combines TRBV11-2 with TRBJ1-6; D unresolved. V dropped 7 bases and J dropped 7 bases, with 17 bases sitting between them. Germline V gene lookup returns CDR1 SGHAT and CDR2 FQNNGV. This CDR3 region has 15 residues.

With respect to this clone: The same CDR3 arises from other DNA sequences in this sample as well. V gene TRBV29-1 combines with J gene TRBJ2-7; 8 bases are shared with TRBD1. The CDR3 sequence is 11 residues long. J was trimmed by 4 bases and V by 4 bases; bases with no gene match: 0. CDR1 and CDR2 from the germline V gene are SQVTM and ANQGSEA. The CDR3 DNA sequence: TGCAGCGTTGGGACAGGGTACGAGCAGTACTTC. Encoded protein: CSVGTGYEQYF.

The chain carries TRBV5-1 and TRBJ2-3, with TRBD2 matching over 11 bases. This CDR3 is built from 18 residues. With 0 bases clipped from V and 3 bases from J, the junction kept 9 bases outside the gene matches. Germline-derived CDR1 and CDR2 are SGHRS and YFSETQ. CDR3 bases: TGCGCCAGCAGCTTGGGGATGACTAGCGGGACTTTGACAGATACGCAGTATTTT. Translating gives CASSLGMTSGTLTDTQYF.

CDR3 DNA sequence: TGCGCCAGCAGCGGGAGCACCTACGAGCAGTACTTC. Its protein is CASSGSTYEQYF. The chain uses TRBV5-1 and TRBJ2-7, with D perhaps matching TRBD2 (5 bases). Germline CDR1 SGHRS, CDR2 YFSETQ. Trimming took 4 bases from V and 2 from J, leaving 7 bases between them. The CDR3 runs 12 residues.

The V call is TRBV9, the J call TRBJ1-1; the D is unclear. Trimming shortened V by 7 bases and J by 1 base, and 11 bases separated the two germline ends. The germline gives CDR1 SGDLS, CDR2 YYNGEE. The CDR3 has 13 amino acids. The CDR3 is CASAYSPNTEAFF. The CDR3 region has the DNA TGTGCCAGCGCGTACAGCCCGAACACTGAAGCTTTCTTT.

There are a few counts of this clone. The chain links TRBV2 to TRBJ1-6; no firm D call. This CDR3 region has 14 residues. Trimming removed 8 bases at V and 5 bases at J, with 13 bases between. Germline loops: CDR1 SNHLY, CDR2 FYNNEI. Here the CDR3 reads CASWLGGDNSPLHF. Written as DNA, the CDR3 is TGTGCCAGCTGGTTAGGAGGCGATAATTCACCCCTCCACTTT.

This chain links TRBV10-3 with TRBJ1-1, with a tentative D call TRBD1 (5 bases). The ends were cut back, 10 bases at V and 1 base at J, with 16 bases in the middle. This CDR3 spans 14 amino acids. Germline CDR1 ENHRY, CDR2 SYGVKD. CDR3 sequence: CATTLDQGNTEAFF. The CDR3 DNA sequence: TGTGCCACTACTCTCGACCAGGGGAACACTGAAGCTTTCTTT.

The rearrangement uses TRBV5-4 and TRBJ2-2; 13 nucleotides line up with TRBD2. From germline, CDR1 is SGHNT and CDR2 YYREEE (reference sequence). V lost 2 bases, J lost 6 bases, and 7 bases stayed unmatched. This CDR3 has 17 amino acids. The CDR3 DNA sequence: TGTGCCAGCAGCTTCTCTAGGACTAGCGGGGGTTCCGGGGAGCTGTTTTTT. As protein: CASSFSRTSGGSGELFF.

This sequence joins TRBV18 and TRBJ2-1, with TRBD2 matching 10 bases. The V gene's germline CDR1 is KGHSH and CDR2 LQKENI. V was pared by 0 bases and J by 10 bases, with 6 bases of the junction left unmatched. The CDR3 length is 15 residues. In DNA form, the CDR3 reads TGTGCCAGCTCACCACCGCTAGCGGGAGATGGAGAGCAGTTCTTC. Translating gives CASSPPLAGDGEQFF.

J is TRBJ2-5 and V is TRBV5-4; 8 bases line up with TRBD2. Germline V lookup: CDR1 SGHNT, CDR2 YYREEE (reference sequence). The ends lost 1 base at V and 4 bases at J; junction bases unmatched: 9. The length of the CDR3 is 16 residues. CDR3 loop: CASSLFTLADRETQYF. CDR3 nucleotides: TGTGCCAGCAGCTTGTTTACACTAGCGGATCGAGAGACCCAGTACTTC.

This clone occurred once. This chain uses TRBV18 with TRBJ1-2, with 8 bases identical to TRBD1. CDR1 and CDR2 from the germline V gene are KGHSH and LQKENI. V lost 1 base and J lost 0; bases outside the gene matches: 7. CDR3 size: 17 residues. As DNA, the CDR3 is TGTGCCAGCTCACCACAGACAGGGGCCGTCCCTAACTATGGCTACACCTTC. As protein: CASSPQTGAVPNYGYTF. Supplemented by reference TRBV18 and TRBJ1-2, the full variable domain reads NAGVMQNPRHLVRRRGQEARLRCSPMKGHSHVYWYRQLPEEGLKFMVYLQKENIIDESGMPKERFSAEFPKEGPSILRIQQVVRGDSAAYFCASSPQTGAVPNYGYTFGSGTRLTVV.

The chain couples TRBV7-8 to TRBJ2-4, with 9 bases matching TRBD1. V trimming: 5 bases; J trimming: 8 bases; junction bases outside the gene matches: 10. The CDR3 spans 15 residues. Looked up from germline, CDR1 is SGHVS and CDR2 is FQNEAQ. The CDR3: CASSGTGRFTDIQYF. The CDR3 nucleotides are TGTGCCAGCAGCGGGACAGGGAGATTTACGGACATTCAGTACTTC.

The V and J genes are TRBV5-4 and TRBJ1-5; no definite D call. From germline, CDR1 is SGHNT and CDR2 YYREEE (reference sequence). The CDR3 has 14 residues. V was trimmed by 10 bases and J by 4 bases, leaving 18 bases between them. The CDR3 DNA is TGTGCCTTCCGCACATGGGCTGGGAATCAGCCCCAGCATTTT. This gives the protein CAFRTWAGNQPQHF.

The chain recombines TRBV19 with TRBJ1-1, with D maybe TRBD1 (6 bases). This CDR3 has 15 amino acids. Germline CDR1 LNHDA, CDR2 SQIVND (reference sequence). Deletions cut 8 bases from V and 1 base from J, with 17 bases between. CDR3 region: CASSRGQPGNTEAFF. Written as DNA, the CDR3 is TGTGCCAGTTCGCGAGGACAGCCGGGGAACACTGAAGCTTTCTTT.